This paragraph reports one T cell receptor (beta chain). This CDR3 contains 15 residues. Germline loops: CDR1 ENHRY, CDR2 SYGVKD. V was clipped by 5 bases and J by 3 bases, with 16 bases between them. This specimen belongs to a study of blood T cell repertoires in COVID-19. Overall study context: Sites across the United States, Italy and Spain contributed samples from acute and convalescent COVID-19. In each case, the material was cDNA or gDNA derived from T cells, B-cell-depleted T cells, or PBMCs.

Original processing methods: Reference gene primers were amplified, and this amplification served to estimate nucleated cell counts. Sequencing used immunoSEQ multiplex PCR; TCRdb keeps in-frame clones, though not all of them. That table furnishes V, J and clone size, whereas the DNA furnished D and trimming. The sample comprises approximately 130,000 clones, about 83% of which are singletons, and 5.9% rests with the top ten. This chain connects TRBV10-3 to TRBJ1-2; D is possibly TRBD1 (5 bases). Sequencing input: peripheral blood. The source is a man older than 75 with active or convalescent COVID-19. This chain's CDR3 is CAISPLPGQDYGYTF. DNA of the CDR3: TGTGCCATCAGTCCCCTCCCAGGGCAGGACTATGGCTACACCTTC.